The T cell receptor beta chain described here comes from a study of a mutant IDH1 vaccine in newly diagnosed glioma. Worth noting for this clone: The antigen remains unidentified.

Time point defined: week 47, end of study. In every dose of vaccine, 300 ug of mutant IDH1 20-mer peptide was given alongside topical imiquimod. The patients received vaccinations eight times, in weeks 1, 3, 5, 7, 11, 15, 19 and 23. Generated by immunoSEQ multiplex PCR, the TCRdb table keeps only in-frame clones and is missing some. The table records about 50,000 clones, roughly 76% of them present only once. V lost 4 bases and J 7 bases, leaving 19 bases between the germline ends. Germline CDR1 is SGHTA and CDR2 is FQGNSA. The CDR3 extends over 15 amino acids. The TCR sequence derives from a man aged 45 to 65 with glioma. Material: PBMCs, obtained from a glioma patient whose treatment included an IDH1 peptide vaccine. This sequence joins TRBV7-2 and TRBJ1-2; perhaps TRBD1 as D (5 bases). The CDR3 nucleotides are TGTGCCAGCAGCTCTCTAGAGGGATTGGGGGGTGGCTACACCTTC. Residues: CASSSLEGLGGGYTF.